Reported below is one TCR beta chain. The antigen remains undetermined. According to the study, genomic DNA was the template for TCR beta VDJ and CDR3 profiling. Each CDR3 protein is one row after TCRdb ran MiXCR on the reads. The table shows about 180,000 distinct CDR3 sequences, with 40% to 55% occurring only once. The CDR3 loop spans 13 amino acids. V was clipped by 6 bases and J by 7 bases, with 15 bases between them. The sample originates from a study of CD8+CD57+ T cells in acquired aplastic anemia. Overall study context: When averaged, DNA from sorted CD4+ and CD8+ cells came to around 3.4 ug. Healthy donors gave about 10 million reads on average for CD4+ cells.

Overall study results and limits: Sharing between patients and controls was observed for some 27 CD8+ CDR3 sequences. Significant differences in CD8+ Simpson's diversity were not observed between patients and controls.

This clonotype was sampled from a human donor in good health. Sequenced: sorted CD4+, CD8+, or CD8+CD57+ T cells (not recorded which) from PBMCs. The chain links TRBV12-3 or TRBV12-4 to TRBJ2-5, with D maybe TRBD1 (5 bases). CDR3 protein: CASRTTVTGTQYF. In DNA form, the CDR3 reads TGTGCCAGCAGGACGACAGTTACTGGGACCCAGTACTTC.